This T cell receptor (beta chain) was sequenced during a study of shared clonotypes between healthy human individuals. This CDR3 region has 14 residues. The V gene's germline CDR1 is SQVTM and CDR2 ANQGSEA. V was shortened by 6 bases and J by 4 bases, with 18 bases between the two germline ends. All donors qualified as healthy HIV-negative adults and had experienced no recent acute infections or vaccinations. In the original processing: ImmunoSEQ only sent back junction sequences with no quality scores, so filtering was done differently. The protocol was immunoSEQ multiplex PCR, while the TCRdb copy is restricted to in-frame clones and leaves out a portion. V, J and clone size derive from that table, while D and trimming were established from the DNA sequence. The repertoire holds approximately 1,500,000 clones, with under 99% as singletons. Study results and limitations: Among the subsets, naive ones generally showed larger estimated richness than memory ones. Several donors had around 5% of their naive CD4 clonotypes in common.

Of note for this clone: Its antigen is unidentified.

The receptor was isolated from a man aged 25 to 40 in good health. The sequencing sample was made of naive CD4+ T cells sorted from blood. Described subset: CD45RA+ positively selected. The rearrangement links TRBV29-1 to TRBJ1-2; D is perhaps TRBD1 (5 bases). The CDR3: CSVSAYRYPYGYTF. The CDR3 nucleotides read TGCAGCGTGTCCGCCTACAGGTACCCCTATGGCTACACCTTC.